A single sample is the source of the 8 T cell receptor beta chains below, sequenced in a study of blood T cell repertoires in COVID-19. Method: immunoSEQ multiplex PCR; TCRdb's copy keeps in-frame clones and lacks some. The table includes 200,000 to 300,000 clones, around 87% detected once. Material for sequencing was peripheral blood. The receptors shown here come from a man in his 60s who had recovered from COVID-19.

Written as DNA, the CDR3 is TGTGCCAGCAGCTTCGGTCGGGGAGTCGGTGGCTACACCTTC. It specifies CASSFGRGVGGYTF. The V and J genes are TRBV7-9 and TRBJ1-2; D gene ambiguous. V lost 3 bases and J lost 7, with 15 bases in between. CDR1 is SEHNR and CDR2 is FQNEAQ in the germline V gene (reference sequence). The CDR3 sequence is 14 residues long.

The genes are TRBV6-5 and TRBJ2-2, with D possibly TRBD2 on 5 matching bases. CDR3 length equals 16 residues. The V end lost 4 bases, the J end lost 4 bases, and 16 bases lay between the germline ends. Germline V gene lookup returns CDR1 MNHEY and CDR2 SVGAGI. The chain's CDR3 is CASSFRTSRGTGELFF. In nucleotides, the CDR3 is TGTGCCAGCAGTTTCCGGACTTCTCGGGGCACCGGGGAGCTGTTTTTT.

The rearrangement joins TRBV18 to TRBJ1-3; possible D gene TRBD1, 5 bases. The CDR3 totals 16 residues. Deletions cut 3 bases from V and 0 bases from J, with 12 bases between. Germline lookup yields CDR1 KGHSH and CDR2 LQKENI. The CDR3 DNA sequence: TGTGCCAGCTCACCGTCACGGGGACTCTCTGGAAACACCATATATTTT. This encodes CASSPSRGLSGNTIYF. The complete variable domain, with remaining parts taken from reference TRBV18 and TRBJ1-3, reads NAGVMQNPRHLVRRRGQEARLRCSPMKGHSHVYWYRQLPEEGLKFMVYLQKENIIDESGMPKERFSAEFPKEGPSILRIQQVVRGDSAAYFCASSPSRGLSGNTIYFGEGSWLTVV.

The rearrangement joins TRBV2 to TRBJ2-7; 7 bases map to TRBD1. Germline values: CDR1 SNHLY, CDR2 FYNNEI. Trimming took 1 base from V and 3 from J; bases not matched to a gene: 3. There are 14 residues in the CDR3. The CDR3 sequence is CASSEEQGVYEQYF. CDR3 nucleotide sequence: TGTGCCAGCAGTGAAGAGCAGGGGGTCTACGAGCAGTACTTC.

The genes are TRBV6-2 or TRBV6-3 and TRBJ1-6; tentative D call: TRBD1 (5 bases). V lost 5 bases and J 8 bases, leaving 7 bases between the germline ends. The CDR3 totals 12 residues. Germline V gene lookup returns CDR1 MNHEY and CDR2 SVGEGT. CDR3 in amino acids: CASSDSYSPLHF. In DNA, the CDR3 is TGTGCCAGCAGTGACAGTTATTCACCCCTCCACTTT.

This sequence joins TRBV2 and TRBJ1-6; 8 nucleotides match TRBD1. Germline V gene sequence: CDR1 SNHLY, CDR2 FYNNEI. V was pared by 6 bases and J by 8 bases, with 6 bases of the junction left unmatched. The CDR3 runs 14 residues. The CDR3 DNA follows: TGTGCCAGCAGAGGACAGGGAGAACATTCACCCCTCCACTTT. Translating it yields CASRGQGEHSPLHF.

This rearrangement joins TRBV5-1 to TRBJ1-5, with 9 bases identical to TRBD1. The CDR3 runs 14 residues. The germline V gene encodes CDR1 SGHRS and CDR2 YFSETQ. With 0 bases clipped from V and 8 bases from J, the junction kept 3 bases outside the gene matches. CDR3 residues: CASSLGQGDKPQHF. The DNA for the CDR3 is TGCGCCAGCAGCTTGGGACAGGGGGACAAGCCCCAGCATTTT.

The rearrangement links TRBV28 to TRBJ1-5; TRBD1 matches at 7 bases. Germline CDR1 and CDR2: MDHEN and SYDVKM. The CDR3 covers 15 residues. With 6 bases clipped from V and 7 bases from J, the junction kept 12 bases outside the gene matches. CDR3 in amino acids: CASSLDRVIRQPQHF. The CDR3 nucleotides read TGTGCCAGCAGCCTCGACAGGGTGATAAGGCAGCCCCAGCATTTT. The variable domain in full, completed from reference TRBV28 and TRBJ1-5, reads DVKVTQSSRYLVKRTGEKVFLECVQDMDHENMFWYRQDPGLGLRLIYFSYDVKMKEKGDIPEGYSVSREKKERFSLILESASTNQTSMYLCASSLDRVIRQPQHFGDGTRLSIL.